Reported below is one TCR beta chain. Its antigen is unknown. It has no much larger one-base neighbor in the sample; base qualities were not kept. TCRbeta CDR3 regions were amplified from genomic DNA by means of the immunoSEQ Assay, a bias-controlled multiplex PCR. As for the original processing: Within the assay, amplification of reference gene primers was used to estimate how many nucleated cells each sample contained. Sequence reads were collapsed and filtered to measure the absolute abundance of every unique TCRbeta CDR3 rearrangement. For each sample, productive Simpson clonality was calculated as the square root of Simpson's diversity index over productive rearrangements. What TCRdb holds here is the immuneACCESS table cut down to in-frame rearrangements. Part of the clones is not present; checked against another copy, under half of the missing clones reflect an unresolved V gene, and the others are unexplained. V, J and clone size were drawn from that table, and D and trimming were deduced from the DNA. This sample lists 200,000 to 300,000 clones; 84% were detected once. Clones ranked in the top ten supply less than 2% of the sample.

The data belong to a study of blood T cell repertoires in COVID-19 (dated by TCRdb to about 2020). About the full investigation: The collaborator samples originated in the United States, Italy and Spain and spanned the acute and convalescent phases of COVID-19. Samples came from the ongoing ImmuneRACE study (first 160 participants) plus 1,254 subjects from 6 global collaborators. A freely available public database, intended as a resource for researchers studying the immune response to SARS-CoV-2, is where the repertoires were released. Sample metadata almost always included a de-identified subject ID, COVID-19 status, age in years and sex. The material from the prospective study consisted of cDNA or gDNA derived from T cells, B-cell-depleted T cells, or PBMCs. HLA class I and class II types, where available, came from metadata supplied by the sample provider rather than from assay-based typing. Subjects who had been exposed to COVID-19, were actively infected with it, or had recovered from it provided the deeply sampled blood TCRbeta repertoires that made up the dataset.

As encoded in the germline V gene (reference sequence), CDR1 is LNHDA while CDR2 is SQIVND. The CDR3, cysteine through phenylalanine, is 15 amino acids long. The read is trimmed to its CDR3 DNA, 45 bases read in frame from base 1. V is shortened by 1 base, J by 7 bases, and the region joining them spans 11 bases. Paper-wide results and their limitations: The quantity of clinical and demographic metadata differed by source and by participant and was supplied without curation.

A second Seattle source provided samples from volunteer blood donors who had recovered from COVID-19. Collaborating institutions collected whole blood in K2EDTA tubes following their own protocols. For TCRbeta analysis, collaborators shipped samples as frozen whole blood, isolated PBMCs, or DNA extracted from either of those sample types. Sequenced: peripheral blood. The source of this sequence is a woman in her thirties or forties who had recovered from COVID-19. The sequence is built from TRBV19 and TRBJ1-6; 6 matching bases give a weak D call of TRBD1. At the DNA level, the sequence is TGTGCCAGTAGTATAGTTGACAGGCGGAATTCACCCCTCCACTTT. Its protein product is CASSIVDRRNSPLHF.